The rows below give T cell receptor beta chains drawn from one sample of a study of T cell changes during pregnancy in multiple sclerosis. Some clones are missing from TCRdb's copy, which holds only in-frame ones; the method was immunoSEQ multiplex PCR. The table records tens of thousands of clones, around nine tenths of them present only once. The sequencing used CD4+ T cells from peripheral blood mononuclear cells, collected in the first trimester of pregnancy. The receptors stem from a female donor in good health, enrolled as a control in a pregnancy study. Both conserved end residues are part of each CDR3. The D gene is left open where the match is weak. Not every row has a clone size; where given, it reads once, few, many or a size class.

j_gene,d_gene,v_gene,abundance,len,CDR3aa,CDR3nt
TRBJ2-3,-,TRBV28,-,11,CASNGLDTQYF,TGTGCCAGCAACGGGTTAGATACGCAGTATTTT
TRBJ2-5,-,TRBV7-7,-,13,CASSPGTKETQYF,TGTGCTAGCAGCCCCGGGACAAAAGAGACCCAGTACTTC
TRBJ2-7,TRBD2,TRBV10-2,-,14,CASSETSGRSEQYF,TGCGCCAGCAGTGAGACTAGCGGGAGGAGCGAGCAGTACTTC
TRBJ1-6,-,TRBV30,medium-sized,13,CACQSGEASPLHF,TGTGCCTGCCAGAGCGGGGAGGCCTCACCCCTCCACTTT
TRBJ2-5,-,TRBV4-3,-,13,CASSRRQSETQYF,TGCGCCAGCAGCCGACGACAGTCGGAGACCCAGTACTTC
TRBJ1-2,TRBD1,TRBV6-5,-,14,CASSYSLQGYGYTF,TGTGCCAGCAGTTACTCGCTACAGGGGTATGGCTACACCTTC
TRBJ1-4,-,TRBV7-2,-,15,CASSDTRTTNEKLFF,TGTGCCAGCAGCGACACCCGGACAACTAATGAAAAACTGTTTTTT
TRBJ1-2,-,TRBV9,-,14,CASSVDGGNYGYTF,TGTGCCAGCAGCGTAGACGGAGGGAACTATGGCTACACCTTC
TRBJ2-4,-,TRBV7-9,-,16,CASSPPPGRAKNIQYF,TGTGCCAGCAGCCCACCCCCGGGTAGGGCCAAAAACATTCAGTACTTC
TRBJ1-1,-,TRBV19,-,13,CASSPRGYTEAFF,TGTGCCAGTAGCCCCAGGGGTTACACTGAAGCTTTCTTT
TRBJ2-5,-,TRBV6-5,-,12,CEGVLYQETQYF,TGCGAAGGGGTGTTGTACCAAGAGACCCAGTACTTC
TRBJ1-1,-,TRBV30,-,13,CAWSAPPDTEAFF,TGTGCCTGGAGCGCTCCCCCGGACACTGAAGCTTTCTTT
TRBJ2-5,TRBD2,TRBV7-2,-,17,CASSLAGRGGVKETQYF,TGTGCCAGCAGCTTAGCGGGGCGGGGGGGGGTTAAAGAGACCCAGTACTTC
TRBJ2-7,-,TRBV7-2,-,14,CASSYGLGSYEQYF,TGTGCCAGCAGCTACGGACTGGGGAGTTACGAGCAGTACTTC
TRBJ2-6,-,TRBV25-1,few,13,CASSEPGANVLTF,TGTGCCAGCAGTGAACCAGGGGCCAACGTCCTGACTTTC
TRBJ2-1,-,TRBV9,-,15,CASSVRNSHYNEQFF,TGTGCCAGCAGCGTGAGGAACTCCCACTACAATGAGCAGTTCTTC
TRBJ2-7,-,TRBV28,-,14,CASSFTGSNDEQYF,TGTGCCAGCAGTTTCACGGGGTCCAATGACGAGCAGTACTTC
TRBJ2-7,TRBD1,TRBV5-1,-,15,CASSLSPGQGLWQYF,TGCGCCAGCAGCTTATCACCGGGACAGGGTTTGTGGCAGTACTTC
TRBJ1-6,TRBD1,TRBV28,-,18,CASSPSDRAFTYNSPLHF,TGTGCCAGCAGCCCCTCGGACAGGGCCTTCACCTATAATTCACCCCTCCACTTT
TRBJ2-2,-,TRBV11-3,-,15,CASSPGQRNTGELFF,TGTGCCAGCAGCCCCGGACAGAGGAACACCGGGGAGCTGTTTTTT
TRBJ1-1,TRBD1,TRBV11-2,-,14,CASSSLTGYTEAFF,TGTGCCAGCAGCTCCTTGACAGGGTACACTGAAGCTTTCTTT
TRBJ1-2,TRBD1,TRBV4-3,-,16,CASSQDVGQADYGYTF,TGCGCCAGCAGCCAAGATGTGGGACAGGCGGACTATGGCTACACCTTC
TRBJ2-4,-,TRBV27,-,17,CASSFGGQSPAKNIQYF,TGTGCCAGCAGTTTCGGAGGACAGTCGCCAGCCAAAAACATTCAGTACTTC
TRBJ2-2,TRBD2,TRBV7-2,-,15,CASKTGRANTGELFF,TGTGCCAGCAAAACCGGGAGGGCGAACACCGGGGAGCTGTTTTTT
TRBJ2-2,TRBD1,TRBV29-1,-,13,CSVDGQGTGELFF,TGCAGCGTTGATGGACAGGGGACCGGGGAGCTGTTTTTT
TRBJ1-6,TRBD1,TRBV6-6,few,14,CASPDRDGNSPLHF,TGTGCCAGTCCGGACAGGGATGGTAATTCACCCCTCCACTTT
TRBJ1-2,-,TRBV27,-,15,CASSLNRRSNYGYTF,TGTGCCAGCAGTTTGAACAGACGCTCTAACTATGGCTACACCTTC
TRBJ2-7,-,TRBV25-1,-,16,CASSEDRGSGSYEQYF,TGTGCCAGCAGTGAAGATCGGGGGTCCGGCTCCTACGAGCAGTACTTC
TRBJ2-2,TRBD1,TRBV6-4,few,16,CASSPRTGDESGELFF,TGTGCCAGCAGTCCGAGGACAGGGGATGAATCCGGGGAGCTGTTTTTT
TRBJ2-5,-,TRBV5-4,-,16,CASSPPNSAAQETQYF,TGTGCCAGCAGCCCCCCCAACTCAGCGGCCCAAGAGACCCAGTACTTC
TRBJ2-5,-,TRBV11-3,once,15,CASSGRGAGKETQYF,TGTGCCAGCAGCGGCAGAGGGGCGGGAAAAGAGACCCAGTACTTC
TRBJ1-4,TRBD1,TRBV7-2,-,18,CASSLGIKGGTGVGKLFF,TGTGCCAGCAGCTTAGGCATAAAAGGAGGGACAGGGGTGGGAAAACTGTTTTTT
TRBJ2-5,-,TRBV6-5,-,14,CASRPSGTLETQYF,TGTGCCAGCAGACCGTCCGGGACTCTGGAGACCCAGTACTTC
TRBJ2-2,-,TRBV4-1,-,14,CASSRIAVGGELFF,TGCGCCAGCAGCCGCATAGCGGTGGGCGGGGAGCTGTTTTTT
TRBJ2-3,-,TRBV5-8,-,15,CASSLDREPTDTQYF,TGTGCCAGCAGCTTGGATCGGGAGCCCACAGATACGCAGTATTTT
TRBJ2-1,TRBD1,TRBV5-1,-,16,CASSFTGTGLVNEQFF,TGCGCCAGCAGCTTCACCGGGACAGGGCTAGTCAATGAGCAGTTCTTC
TRBJ1-1,-,TRBV12-5,-,13,CASGLVGRTEAFF,TGTGCTAGTGGTTTGGTAGGTAGGACAGAAGCTTTCTTT